The 19 T cell receptor beta chains below all came from one sample that was sequenced in a study of cytomegalovirus exposure and HLA in healthy donors. The PCR had 60 Vbeta and 13 Jbeta primers. Here immunoSEQ multiplex PCR was the method, and the copy in TCRdb shows in-frame clones only, minus some. The sample consists of about 160,000 clones, approximately 80% of them appearing once. Input material: PBMCs. Receptors originate from a woman aged 18-29 years in good health and CMV-seronegative.

V is TRBV6-1 and J is TRBJ1-5; 10 nucleotides match TRBD1. Per the germline V gene, CDR1 is MNHNS and CDR2 is SASEGT. The CDR3 length is 15 residues. With 6 bases clipped from V and 0 bases from J, the junction kept 2 bases outside the gene matches. In DNA form, the CDR3 reads TGTGCCAGCAGCGGACAGGGGGATAGCAATCAGCCCCAGCATTTT. This encodes CASSGQGDSNQPQHF.

The V gene is TRBV7-6, the J gene TRBJ1-4, with TRBD1 matching 7 bases. The CDR3 sequence is 16 residues long. Losses at the gene ends were 5 bases for V and 0 bases for J; bases not matched to a gene: 6. Germline CDR1 and CDR2: SGHVS and FNYEAQ. The DNA of the CDR3 is TGTGCCAGCAGCCCGACAGGGCCTGCAACTAATGAAAAACTGTTTTTT. Translation gives CASSPTGPATNEKLFF.

V gene TRBV6-1 combines with J gene TRBJ2-7; 9 nucleotides agree with TRBD2. The V segment lost 6 bases and the J segment 1 base; nucleotides outside the gene matches: 4. Germline CDR1 MNHNS, CDR2 SASEGT. This CDR3 has 14 residues. The CDR3 DNA sequence: TGTGCCAGCAGACCGGGACTAGCTTCCTACGAGCAGTACTTC. Residues: CASRPGLASYEQYF.

The V gene is TRBV19, the J gene TRBJ1-1, with TRBD1 matching over 8 bases. Germline values: CDR1 LNHDA, CDR2 SQIVND (reference sequence). This CDR3 has 17 amino acids. V trimming: 5 bases; J trimming: 0 bases; junction bases outside the gene matches: 11. The CDR3 sequence is CASSYAGTGFMNTEAFF. The CDR3 nucleotides are TGTGCCAGTAGTTACGCAGGGACAGGTTTCATGAACACTGAAGCTTTCTTT.

This clone was seen only a few times. The V call is TRBV6-1, the J call TRBJ1-5, with a possible D match to TRBD1 (6 bases). The germline V and J ends were trimmed by 5 bases and 4 bases, with 15 bases remaining between them. In germline, CDR1 is MNHNS, CDR2 SASEGT. The CDR3 has 15 residues. The CDR3 reads CASSKGGGFNQPQHF. The CDR3 nucleotides are TGTGCCAGCAGTAAAGGAGGGGGATTTAATCAGCCCCAGCATTTT.

The chain carries TRBV11-3 and TRBJ1-1; D may be TRBD1 (6 bases). V was trimmed by 5 bases and J by 3 bases, leaving 13 bases between them. The CDR3 has 14 amino acids. Germline values: CDR1 SGHNT, CDR2 YENEEA. The CDR3 loop reads CASSRRGGHTEAFF. CDR3 nucleotides: TGTGCCAGCAGCCGTCGGGGGGGCCACACTGAAGCTTTCTTT.

The chain uses TRBV18 and TRBJ2-7; 8 bases align to TRBD1. Trimming cost V 4 bases and J 1 base; bases outside gene matches: 6. Germline values: CDR1 KGHSH, CDR2 LQKENI. The CDR3 covers 15 residues. The CDR3: CASSLDRALSYEQYF. CDR3 nucleotide sequence: TGTGCCAGCTCACTGGACAGGGCATTATCCTACGAGCAGTACTTC.

The gene calls are TRBV14 and TRBJ2-2, with TRBD1 matching over 7 bases. V was pared by 1 base and J by 6 bases, with 5 bases of the junction left unmatched. Germline lookup yields CDR1 SGHDN and CDR2 FVKESK. The length of the CDR3 is 15 residues. The CDR3 DNA follows: TGTGCCAGCAGCCAAGTAGAGGGGGCAGCCGGGGAGCTGTTTTTT. This codes for CASSQVEGAAGELFF.

The rearrangement uses TRBV28 and TRBJ1-2; no firm D call. CDR1 and CDR2 (germline): MDHEN, SYDVKM. CDR3 size: 13 residues. The ends were cut back, 3 bases at V and 4 bases at J, with 9 bases in the middle. The CDR3 loop is CASSLQIIYGYTF. In nucleotides, the CDR3 is TGTGCCAGCAGTTTGCAGATAATCTATGGCTACACCTTC.

The chain carries TRBV6-5 and TRBJ2-3; D might be TRBD2 (6 bases). The ends were cut back, 6 bases at V and 1 base at J, with 14 bases in the middle. The CDR3 runs 15 residues. Germline assignment: CDR1 MNHEY and CDR2 SVGAGI. CDR3 DNA sequence: TGTGCCAGCAGGCCGAGAGCGGGTCGCACAGATACGCAGTATTTT. This sequence encodes CASRPRAGRTDTQYF.

This clone was counted a single time. The chain couples TRBV19 to TRBJ2-1, with 9 nucleotides matching TRBD1. The junction had 4 bases not matched to a gene; V was cut back by 8 bases and J by 5 bases. The CDR3 runs to 13 residues. Germline lookup yields CDR1 LNHDA and CDR2 SQIVND (reference sequence). CDR3 region: CASAGQGDNEQFF. Written as DNA, the CDR3 is TGTGCCAGTGCGGGACAGGGAGACAATGAGCAGTTCTTC.

This clone was observed a few times. The chain has TRBV5-1 and TRBJ1-3; D gene ambiguous. The ends were cut back, 0 bases at V and 0 bases at J, with 7 bases in the middle. Germline V CDR1 and CDR2: SGHRS, YFSETQ. The CDR3 consists of 15 residues. The CDR3 DNA is TGCGCCAGCAGCTTGGCGACACACTCTGGAAACACCATATATTTT. Protein: CASSLATHSGNTIYF.

The chain employs TRBV28 and TRBJ1-4; D is possibly TRBD1 (5 bases). Germline V CDR1 and CDR2: MDHEN, SYDVKM. Trimming cost V 3 bases and J 6 bases, with 11 bases left between them. This CDR3 has 14 amino acids. DNA of the CDR3: TGTGCCAGCAGTTTGACGGGAGGGGATGAAAAACTGTTTTTT. Amino acid sequence: CASSLTGGDEKLFF.

The V and J genes are TRBV5-1 and TRBJ2-5; the D gene is possibly TRBD1 (6 bases). Germline-derived CDR1 and CDR2 are SGHRS and YFSETQ. V was pared by 4 bases and J by 1 base, with 11 bases between. This CDR3 contains 14 residues. CDR3 bases: TGCGCCAGCAGCCATTCAGGGGTCCAAGAGACCCAGTACTTC. This gives the protein CASSHSGVQETQYF.

This clone was counted a few times. The chain uses TRBV30 and TRBJ2-1, with a possible D match to TRBD2 (7 bases). The V end lost 2 bases, the J end lost 6 bases, and 11 bases lay between the germline ends. CDR1 GTSNPN and CDR2 SVGIG come from the germline V gene (reference sequence). This CDR3 spans 13 amino acids. CDR3 bases: TGTGCCTGGAGTAAAGGGGGGGGCAATGAGCAGTTCTTC. It yields the protein CAWSKGGGNEQFF.

V usage is TRBV5-1 and J usage is TRBJ1-2; D is unclear. Germline loops: CDR1 SGHRS, CDR2 YFSETQ. This CDR3 spans 13 amino acids. V was shortened by 0 bases and J by 7 bases, with 10 bases between the two germline ends. The CDR3 DNA sequence: TGCGCCAGCAGCTTGGTGGGCGAACGTGGCTACACCTTC. Amino acid sequence: CASSLVGERGYTF.

This chain joins TRBV5-1 and TRBJ1-2; weak D call: TRBD1 (6 bases). The ends were cut back, 2 bases at V and 4 bases at J, with 12 bases in the middle. CDR1 and CDR2 from the germline V gene are SGHRS and YFSETQ. The CDR3 is made up of 14 amino acids. CDR3 bases: TGCGCCAGCAGCTTACAGGGATCTGGCTATGGCTACACCTTC. It specifies CASSLQGSGYGYTF.

The J gene is TRBJ1-1, the V gene TRBV19; D is perhaps TRBD1 (5 bases). The CDR3 is made up of 16 amino acids. CDR1 and CDR2 from the germline V gene are LNHDA and SQIVND (reference sequence). V lost 1 base, J lost 4 bases, and 16 bases lay in between. As DNA, the CDR3 is TGTGCCAGTAGTATAGGAAGGGCCGCCCAGGGCACTGAAGCTTTCTTT. Its protein is CASSIGRAAQGTEAFF.

The rearrangement joins TRBV5-4 to TRBJ1-2; 7 bases line up with TRBD1. The germline V gene has CDR1 SGHNT and CDR2 YYREEE (reference sequence). Trimming removed 3 bases from V and 5 bases from J; junction bases left unmatched: 10. The length of the CDR3 is 15 residues. The CDR3 nucleotides are TGTGCCAGCAGCTCCCCGGGACAGAAAAAGTATGGCTACACCTTC. It yields the protein CASSSPGQKKYGYTF. Variable domain in full (rest from reference TRBV5-4 and TRBJ1-2): ETGVTQSPTHLIKTRGQQVTLRCSSQSGHNTVSWYQQALGQGPQFIFQYYREEENGRGNFPPRFSGLQFPNYSSELNVNALELDDSALYLCASSSPGQKKYGYTFGSGTRLTVV.